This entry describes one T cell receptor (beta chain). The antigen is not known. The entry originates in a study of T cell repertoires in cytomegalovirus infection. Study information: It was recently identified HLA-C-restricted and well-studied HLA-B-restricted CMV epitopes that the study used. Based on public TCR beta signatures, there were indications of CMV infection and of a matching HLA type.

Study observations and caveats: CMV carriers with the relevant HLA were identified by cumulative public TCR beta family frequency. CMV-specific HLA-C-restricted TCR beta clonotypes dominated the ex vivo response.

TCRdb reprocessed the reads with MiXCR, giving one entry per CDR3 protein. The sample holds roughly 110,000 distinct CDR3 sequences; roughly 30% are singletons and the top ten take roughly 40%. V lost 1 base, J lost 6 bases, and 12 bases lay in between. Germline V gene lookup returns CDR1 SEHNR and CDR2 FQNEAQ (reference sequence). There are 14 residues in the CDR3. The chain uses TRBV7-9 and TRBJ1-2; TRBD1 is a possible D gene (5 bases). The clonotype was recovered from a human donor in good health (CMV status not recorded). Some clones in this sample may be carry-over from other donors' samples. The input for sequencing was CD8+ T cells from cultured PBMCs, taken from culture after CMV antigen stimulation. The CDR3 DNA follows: TGTGCCAGCAGCTTAGGCCAGGGATCGGATGGCTACACCTTC. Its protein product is CASSLGQGSDGYTF.